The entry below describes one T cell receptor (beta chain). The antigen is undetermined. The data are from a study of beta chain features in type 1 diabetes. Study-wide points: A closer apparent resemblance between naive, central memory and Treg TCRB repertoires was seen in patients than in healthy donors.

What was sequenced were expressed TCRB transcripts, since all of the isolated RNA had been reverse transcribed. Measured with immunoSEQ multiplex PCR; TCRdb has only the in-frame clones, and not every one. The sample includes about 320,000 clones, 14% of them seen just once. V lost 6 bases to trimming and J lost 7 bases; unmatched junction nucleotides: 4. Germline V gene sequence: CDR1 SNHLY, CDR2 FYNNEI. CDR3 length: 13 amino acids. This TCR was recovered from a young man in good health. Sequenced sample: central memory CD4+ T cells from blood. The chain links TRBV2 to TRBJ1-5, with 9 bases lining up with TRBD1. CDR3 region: CASRGQGKQPQHF. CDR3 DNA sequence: TGTGCCAGCAGGGGACAGGGTAAGCAGCCCCAGCATTTT.